Each of the 16 T cell receptor beta chains below was sequenced from the same sample in a study of Graves' ophthalmopathy and Graves' hyperthyroidism. Transcripts of RNA were the source for amplifying TCR beta CDR3 regions. The first-round RT-PCR employed HTBI primers together with the Qiagen OneStep RT-PCR kit. A multiplex PCR was then performed as the second round. From the multiplex PCR reads, TCRdb called clonotypes with MiXCR, one entry per CDR3 protein. The data show a few hundred thousand distinct CDR3 sequences, with around a sixth seen just once and approximately 13% held by the top ten. Sequencing input: peripheral blood. These receptors all stem from an adult man with Graves' ophthalmopathy.

This clonotype has a count of ten or more. Germline is not matched at one junction end, which may reflect a read error. This sequence joins TRBV20-1 and TRBJ2-7, with D perhaps TRBD2 (6 bases). The CDR3 has 15 residues. From germline, CDR1 is DFQATT and CDR2 SNEGSKA (reference sequence). The DNA of the CDR3 is TGCAGTGCTGGAGAGGGGACTCGACCTCCGATCGAGCAGTACTTC. This sequence encodes CSAGEGTRPPIEQYF.

This clonotype was detected many times. This chain joins TRBV9 and TRBJ1-3; D unresolved. Germline assignment: CDR1 SGDLS and CDR2 YYNGEE. The V end lost 0 bases, the J end lost 3 bases, and 22 bases lay between the germline ends. The CDR3 has 19 amino acids. The CDR3 here is CASSVATVDRGSDGNTIYF. CDR3 coding DNA: TGTGCCAGCAGCGTAGCTACGGTAGATCGTGGTTCGGATGGAAACACCATATATTTT.

This clonotype was recorded at least ten times. J is TRBJ1-5 and V is TRBV12-3 or TRBV12-4, with TRBD1 matching 8 bases. The CDR3 contains 16 residues. J gave up 4 bases and V 1 base, and 6 bases lay outside the gene matches. The CDR3 sequence is CASSLVTGTGNQPQHF. The CDR3 DNA sequence: TGTGCCAGCAGTTTAGTAACCGGGACAGGAAATCAGCCCCAGCATTTT.

This clonotype was observed a few times. This chain uses TRBV12-3 or TRBV12-4 with TRBJ2-7; perhaps TRBD1 as D (5 bases). V dropped 4 bases and J dropped 0 bases, with 10 bases sitting between them. CDR3 length equals 14 residues. The CDR3 DNA is TGTGCCAGCAGTTCCTCGGACACCTCCTACGAGCAGTACTTC. It translates to CASSSSDTSYEQYF.

This clonotype was seen repeatedly, ten times or more. The rearrangement links TRBV11-2 to TRBJ1-2; no definite D call. Germline V CDR1 and CDR2: SGHAT, FQNNGV. Trimming stripped 5 bases from V and 3 bases from J, with 13 bases between. This CDR3 is 14 amino acids long. DNA of the CDR3: TGTGCCAGCAGCCCGGCCGCCGCTTACTATGGCTACACCTTC. Its translation is CASSPAAAYYGYTF. The full variable domain, in which reference TRBV11-2 and TRBJ1-2 provide the parts outside the CDR3, is EAGVAQSPRYKIIEKRQSVAFWCNPISGHATLYWYQQILGQGPKLLIQFQNNGVVDDSQLPKDRFSAERLKGVDSTLKIQPAKLEDSAVYLCASSPAAAYYGYTFGSGTRLTVV.

The chain has TRBV7-8 and TRBJ2-7; no clear D gene. V gave up 2 bases and J gave up 3 bases, with 11 bases separating them. The CDR3 contains 14 residues. The germline V gene encodes CDR1 SGHVS and CDR2 FQNEAQ. The CDR3: CASSLRPLLYEQYF. The CDR3 nucleotides are TGTGCCAGCAGCTTACGGCCACTCCTCTACGAGCAGTACTTC.

In this sample, this clonotype turned up many times. This chain connects TRBV20-1 to TRBJ2-4; 7 positions agree with TRBD2. Germline lookup yields CDR1 DFQATT and CDR2 SNEGSKA (reference sequence). This CDR3 contains 15 residues. V trimming: 1 base; J trimming: 3 bases; junction bases outside the gene matches: 6. CDR3 nucleotides: TGCAGTGCTAGAGGGACTGGGGGGGTCAAAAACATTCAGTACTTC. The encoded protein is CSARGTGGVKNIQYF.

This clonotype has a count of ten or more. The rearrangement joins TRBV3-1 to TRBJ1-1; no clear D. This CDR3 region has 13 residues. V gave up 3 bases and J gave up 6 bases, with 11 bases separating them. Germline values: CDR1 LGHDT, CDR2 YNNKEL (reference sequence). CDR3 residues: CASSQPNYPEAFF. CDR3 in DNA: TGTGCCAGCAGCCAGCCCAACTACCCTGAAGCTTTCTTT.

This clonotype was seen at least ten times. The chain couples TRBV7-8 to TRBJ1-1, with D perhaps matching TRBD1 (6 bases). Germline CDR1 is SGHVS and CDR2 is FQNEAQ. This CDR3 is 16 amino acids long. Between the trimmed V and J ends, which lost 5 bases and 4 bases, there was a span of 20 bases. CDR3 residues: CASSPRAIAGATEAFF. CDR3 DNA sequence: TGTGCCAGCAGCCCGCGGGCCATAGCGGGGGCCACTGAAGCTTTCTTT.

Comment on this clonotype: A much larger clone differs by one base, so this may be a read error. The chain employs TRBV6-1 and TRBJ2-5, with 7 positions matching TRBD1. V dropped 7 bases and J dropped 4; count of bases not matched to a gene: 6. Germline V gives CDR1 MNHNS, CDR2 SASEGT. This CDR3 is 13 amino acids long. The chain's CDR3 is CASTGQAGETQYF. In DNA, the CDR3 is TGTGCCAGCACAGGACAGGCTGGAGAGACCCAGTACTTC.

This clonotype was seen ten or more times. The chain employs TRBV2 and TRBJ2-6; weak D call: TRBD2 (5 bases). V dropped 9 bases and J dropped 0 bases, with 15 bases sitting between them. This CDR3 is built from 16 residues. CDR1 and CDR2 (germline): SNHLY, FYNNEI. CDR3 in DNA: TGTGCCAGTCTACGGGATACAAACTCTGGGGCCAACGTCCTGACTTTC. Its translation is CASLRDTNSGANVLTF.

This clonotype showed up many times. The chain couples TRBV12-3 or TRBV12-4 to TRBJ2-7, with TRBD1 matching over 8 bases. Germline trimming cut 5 bases from V and 0 bases from J; bases unmatched to any gene: 6. The CDR3 contains 15 residues. The CDR3 region has the DNA TGTGCCAGCAGTAAGGACAGGGCTTACTCCTACGAGCAGTACTTC. Translated: CASSKDRAYSYEQYF.

This clonotype was seen many times. The gene calls are TRBV6-4 and TRBJ2-2, with 10 nucleotides matching TRBD1. The CDR3 extends over 17 amino acids. After removal of 5 bases from V and 9 bases from J, the junction contained 15 bases not matched to a gene. The germline CDR1 and CDR2 sequences are MRHNA and SNTAGT. CDR3 in DNA: TGTGCCAGCAGTACTAGGCTCCGGGACAGGGGATTTTGGGAGCTGTTTTTT. Protein: CASSTRLRDRGFWELFF.

This clonotype was seen repeatedly, ten times or more. V and J are TRBV19 and TRBJ1-2; the D is unclear. Looked up from germline, CDR1 is LNHDA and CDR2 is SQIVND (reference sequence). V lost 2 bases and J 8 bases, leaving 9 bases between the germline ends. The CDR3 contains 12 residues. CDR3 protein: CASSISRTGYTF. The CDR3 region has the DNA TGTGCCAGTAGTATATCGCGGACCGGCTACACCTTC.

The J gene is TRBJ2-7, the V gene TRBV12-5; 7 bases are a match to TRBD1. The J segment lost 6 bases and the V segment lost 6 bases, leaving 11 bases of the junction unmatched. Germline V gives CDR1 LGHNT, CDR2 FRNRAP. The CDR3 runs to 14 residues. Here the CDR3 reads CASGIDRELSEQYF. The CDR3 DNA follows: TGTGCTAGTGGGATCGACAGGGAGCTTTCCGAGCAGTACTTC.

At least ten counts were recorded for this clonotype. In nucleotides, the CDR3 is TGTGCCAGCAGTAGGTCATCGAACCAGGGCTCCTACGAGCAGTACTTC. Its protein product is CASSRSSNQGSYEQYF. The chain links TRBV6-1 to TRBJ2-7; a possible D gene is TRBD1 (5 bases). V was trimmed by 5 bases and J by 0 bases, leaving 17 bases between them. Germline CDR1 is MNHNS and CDR2 is SASEGT. This CDR3 has 16 amino acids.